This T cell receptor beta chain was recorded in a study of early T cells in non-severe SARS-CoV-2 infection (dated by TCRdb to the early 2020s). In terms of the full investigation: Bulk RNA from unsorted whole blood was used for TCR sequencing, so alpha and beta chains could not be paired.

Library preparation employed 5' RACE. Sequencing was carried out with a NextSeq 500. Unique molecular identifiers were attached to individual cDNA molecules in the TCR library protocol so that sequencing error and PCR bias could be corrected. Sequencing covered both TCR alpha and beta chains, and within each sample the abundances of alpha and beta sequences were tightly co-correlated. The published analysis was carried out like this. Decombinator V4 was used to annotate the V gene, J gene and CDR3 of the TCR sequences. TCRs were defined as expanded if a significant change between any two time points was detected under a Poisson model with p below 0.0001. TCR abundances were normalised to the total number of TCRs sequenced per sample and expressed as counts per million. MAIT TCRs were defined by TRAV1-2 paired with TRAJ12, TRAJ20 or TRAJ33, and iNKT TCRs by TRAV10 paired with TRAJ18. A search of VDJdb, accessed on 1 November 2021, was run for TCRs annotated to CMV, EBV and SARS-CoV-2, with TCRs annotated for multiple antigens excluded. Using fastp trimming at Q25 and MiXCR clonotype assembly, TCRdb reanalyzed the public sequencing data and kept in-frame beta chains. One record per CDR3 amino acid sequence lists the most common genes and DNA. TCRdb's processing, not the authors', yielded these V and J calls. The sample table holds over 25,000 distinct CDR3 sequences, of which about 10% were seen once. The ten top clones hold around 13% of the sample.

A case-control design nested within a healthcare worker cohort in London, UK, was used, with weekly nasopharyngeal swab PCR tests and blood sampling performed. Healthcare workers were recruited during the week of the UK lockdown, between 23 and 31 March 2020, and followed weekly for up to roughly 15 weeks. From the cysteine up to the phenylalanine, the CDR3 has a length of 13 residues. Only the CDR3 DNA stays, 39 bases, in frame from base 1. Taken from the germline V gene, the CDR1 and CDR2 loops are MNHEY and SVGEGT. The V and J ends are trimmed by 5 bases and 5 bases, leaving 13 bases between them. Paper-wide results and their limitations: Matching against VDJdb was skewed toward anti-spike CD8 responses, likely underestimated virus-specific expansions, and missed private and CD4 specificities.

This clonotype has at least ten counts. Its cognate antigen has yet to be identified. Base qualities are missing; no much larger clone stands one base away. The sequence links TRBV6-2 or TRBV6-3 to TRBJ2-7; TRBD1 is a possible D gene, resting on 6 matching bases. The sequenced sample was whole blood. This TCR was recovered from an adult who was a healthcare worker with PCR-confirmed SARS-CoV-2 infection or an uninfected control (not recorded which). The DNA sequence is TGTGCCAGCAGTAGCGGACAGAAAGACGAGCAGTACTTC. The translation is CASSSGQKDEQYF.